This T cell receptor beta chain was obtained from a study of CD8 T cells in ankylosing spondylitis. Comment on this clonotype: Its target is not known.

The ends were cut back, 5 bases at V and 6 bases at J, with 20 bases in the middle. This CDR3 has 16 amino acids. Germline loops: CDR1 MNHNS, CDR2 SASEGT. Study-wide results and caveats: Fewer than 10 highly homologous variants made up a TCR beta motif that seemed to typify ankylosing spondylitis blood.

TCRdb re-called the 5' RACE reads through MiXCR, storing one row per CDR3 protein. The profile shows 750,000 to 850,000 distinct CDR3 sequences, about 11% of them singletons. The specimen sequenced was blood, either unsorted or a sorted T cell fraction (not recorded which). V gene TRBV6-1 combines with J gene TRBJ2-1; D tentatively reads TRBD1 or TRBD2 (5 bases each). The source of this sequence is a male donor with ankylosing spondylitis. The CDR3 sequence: CASSPLPGTWGNEQFF. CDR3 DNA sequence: TGTGCCAGCAGTCCCCTACCCGGGACCTGGGGCAATGAGCAGTTCTTC.